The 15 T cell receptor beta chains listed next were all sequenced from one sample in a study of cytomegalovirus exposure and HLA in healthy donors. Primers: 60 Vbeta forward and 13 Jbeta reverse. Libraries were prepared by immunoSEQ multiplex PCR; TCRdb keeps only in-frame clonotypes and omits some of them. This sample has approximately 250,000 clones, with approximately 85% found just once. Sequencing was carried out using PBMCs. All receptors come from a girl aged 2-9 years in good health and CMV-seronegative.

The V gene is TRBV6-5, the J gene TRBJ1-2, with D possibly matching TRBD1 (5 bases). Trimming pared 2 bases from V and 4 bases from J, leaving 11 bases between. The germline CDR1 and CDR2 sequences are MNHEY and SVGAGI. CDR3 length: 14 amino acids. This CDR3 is CASSYAGWGYGYTF. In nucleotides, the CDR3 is TGTGCCAGCAGTTACGCAGGGTGGGGCTATGGCTACACCTTC.

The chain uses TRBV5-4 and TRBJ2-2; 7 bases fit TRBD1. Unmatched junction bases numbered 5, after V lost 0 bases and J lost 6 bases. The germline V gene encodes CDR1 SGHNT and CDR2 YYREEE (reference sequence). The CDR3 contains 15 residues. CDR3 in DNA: TGTGCCAGCAGCTTGGACAGGGGTCGGGCCGGGGAGCTGTTTTTT. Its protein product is CASSLDRGRAGELFF.

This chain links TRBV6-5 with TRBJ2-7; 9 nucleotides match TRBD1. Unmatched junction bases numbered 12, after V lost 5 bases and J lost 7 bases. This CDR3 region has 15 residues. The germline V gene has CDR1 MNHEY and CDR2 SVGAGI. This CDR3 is CASSPRGTGTREQYF. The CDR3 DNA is TGTGCCAGCAGTCCTAGGGGGACAGGGACGCGAGAGCAGTACTTC.

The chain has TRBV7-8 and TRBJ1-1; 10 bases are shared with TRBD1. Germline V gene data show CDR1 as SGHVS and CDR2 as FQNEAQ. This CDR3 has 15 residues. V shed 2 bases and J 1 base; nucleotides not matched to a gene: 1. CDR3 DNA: TGTGCCAGCAGCTTAAGGGACAGGGGGAACACTGAAGCTTTCTTT. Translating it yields CASSLRDRGNTEAFF.

CDR3 amino acids: CAISLQGKQPQHF. In DNA, the CDR3 is TGTGCCATCAGTTTACAGGGAAAACAGCCCCAGCATTTT. The chain carries TRBV10-3 and TRBJ1-5; a possible D gene is TRBD1 (6 bases). Germline V CDR1 and CDR2: ENHRY, SYGVKD. V lost 5 bases and J lost 7, with 12 bases in between. This CDR3 is 13 amino acids long.

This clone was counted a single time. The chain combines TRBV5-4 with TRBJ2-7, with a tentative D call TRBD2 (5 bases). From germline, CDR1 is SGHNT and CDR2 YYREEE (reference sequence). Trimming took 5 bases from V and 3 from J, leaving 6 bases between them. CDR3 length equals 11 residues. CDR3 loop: CASRRDYEQYF. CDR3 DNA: TGTGCCAGCAGGAGGGACTACGAGCAGTACTTC.

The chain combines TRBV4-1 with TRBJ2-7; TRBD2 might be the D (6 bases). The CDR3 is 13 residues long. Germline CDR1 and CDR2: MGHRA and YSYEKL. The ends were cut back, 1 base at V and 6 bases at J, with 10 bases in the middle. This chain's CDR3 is CASSQGLASEQYF. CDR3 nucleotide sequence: TGCGCCAGCAGCCAAGGGCTAGCGAGCGAGCAGTACTTC.

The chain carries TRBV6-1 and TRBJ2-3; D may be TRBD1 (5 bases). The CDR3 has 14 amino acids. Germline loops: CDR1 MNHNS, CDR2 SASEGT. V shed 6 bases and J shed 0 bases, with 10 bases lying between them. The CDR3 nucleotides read TGTGCCAGCAGAAGTCAGGGTAGCACAGATACGCAGTATTTT. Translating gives CASRSQGSTDTQYF.

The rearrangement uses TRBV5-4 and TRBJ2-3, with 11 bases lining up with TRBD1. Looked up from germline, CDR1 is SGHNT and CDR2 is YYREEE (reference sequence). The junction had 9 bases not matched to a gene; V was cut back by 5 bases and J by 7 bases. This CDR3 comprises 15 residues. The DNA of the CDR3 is TGTGCCAGCAGGGGTTGGGACAGGGGGGTCCATACGCAGTATTTT. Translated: CASRGWDRGVHTQYF.

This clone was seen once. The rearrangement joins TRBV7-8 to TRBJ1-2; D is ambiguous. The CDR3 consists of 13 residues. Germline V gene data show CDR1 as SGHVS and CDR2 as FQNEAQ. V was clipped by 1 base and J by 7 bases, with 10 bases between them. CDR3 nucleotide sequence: TGTGCCAGCAGCTTAGAGGTTGGACTTGGCTACACCTTC. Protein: CASSLEVGLGYTF.

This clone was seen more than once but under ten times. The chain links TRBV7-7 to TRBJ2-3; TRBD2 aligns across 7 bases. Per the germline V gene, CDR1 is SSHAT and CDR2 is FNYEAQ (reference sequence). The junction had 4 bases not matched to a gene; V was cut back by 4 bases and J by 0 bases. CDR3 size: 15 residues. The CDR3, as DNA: TGTGCCAGCAGCTCTTCGACTAGCAGCACAGATACGCAGTATTTT. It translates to CASSSSTSSTDTQYF.

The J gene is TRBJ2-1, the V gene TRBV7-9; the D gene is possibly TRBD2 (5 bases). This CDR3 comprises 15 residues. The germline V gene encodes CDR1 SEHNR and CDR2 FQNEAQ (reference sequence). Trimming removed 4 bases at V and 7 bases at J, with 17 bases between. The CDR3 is CASSSTSPSGNEQFF. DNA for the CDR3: TGTGCCAGCAGCTCCACGAGCCCCAGCGGTAATGAGCAGTTCTTC.

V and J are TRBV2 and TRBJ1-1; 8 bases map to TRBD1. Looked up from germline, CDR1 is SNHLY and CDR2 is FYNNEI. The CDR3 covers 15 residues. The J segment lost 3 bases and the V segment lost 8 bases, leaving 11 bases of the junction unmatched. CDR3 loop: CASPQRDRRDTEAFF. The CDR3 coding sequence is TGTGCCAGCCCCCAAAGGGACAGGAGGGACACTGAAGCTTTCTTT. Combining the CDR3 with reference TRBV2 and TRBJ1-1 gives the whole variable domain EPEVTQTPSHQVTQMGQEVILRCVPISNHLYFYWYRQILGQKVEFLVSFYNNEISEKSEIFDDQFSVERPDGSNFTLKIRSTKLEDSAMYFCASPQRDRRDTEAFFGQGTRLTVV.

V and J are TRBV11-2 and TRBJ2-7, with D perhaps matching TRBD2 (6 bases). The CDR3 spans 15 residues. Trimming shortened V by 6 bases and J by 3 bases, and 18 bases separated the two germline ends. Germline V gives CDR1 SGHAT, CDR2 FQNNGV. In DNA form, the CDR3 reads TGTGCCAGCAGTCCCTCGGGCGGGACGCGCTACGAGCAGTACTTC. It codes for CASSPSGGTRYEQYF.

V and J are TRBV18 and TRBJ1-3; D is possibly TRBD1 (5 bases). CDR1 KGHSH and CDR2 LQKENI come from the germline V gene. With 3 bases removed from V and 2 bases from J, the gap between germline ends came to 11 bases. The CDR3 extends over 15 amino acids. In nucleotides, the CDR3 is TGTGCCAGCTCACCTAAGGCGGGACCTGGAAACACCATATATTTT. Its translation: CASSPKAGPGNTIYF.